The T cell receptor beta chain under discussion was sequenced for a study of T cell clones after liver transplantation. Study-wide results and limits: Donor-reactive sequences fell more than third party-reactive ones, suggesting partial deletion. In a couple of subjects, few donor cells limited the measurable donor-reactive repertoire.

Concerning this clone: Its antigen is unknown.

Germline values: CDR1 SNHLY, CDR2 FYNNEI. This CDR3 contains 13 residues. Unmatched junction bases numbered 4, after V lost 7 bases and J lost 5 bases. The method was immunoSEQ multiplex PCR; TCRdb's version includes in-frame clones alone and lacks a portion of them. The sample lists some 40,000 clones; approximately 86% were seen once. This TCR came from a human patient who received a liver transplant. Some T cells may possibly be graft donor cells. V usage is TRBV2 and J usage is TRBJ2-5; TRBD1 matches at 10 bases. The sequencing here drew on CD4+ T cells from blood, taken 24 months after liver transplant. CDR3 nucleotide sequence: TGTGCCAGCATCGGGACAGGGGCTGAGACCCAGTACTTC. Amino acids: CASIGTGAETQYF.